This TCR beta chain was profiled in a study of cytomegalovirus exposure and HLA in healthy donors (TCRdb year 2017). Concerning the study at large: In an earlier analysis of under 600 of the donors, 250 to 350 Gb of sequence data and 100 million or so unique TCR beta sequences from some 170 million T cells were reported. An early release covering over 500 HLA-typed donors comprised approximately 300 gigabases of sequencing data and tens of millions of unique TCR sequences. Among the roughly 400 genotyped donors, 81% belonged to the genetic ancestry cluster associated with self-reported Caucasian donors. The study aimed to test whether signatures of past pathogen exposure could be identified by cataloging public T cell receptors. Using immunosequencing, the study profiled T cell repertoires from 550 to 750 subjects and related those repertoires to cytomegalovirus serostatus. In addition to the first cohort of about 650 subjects, a separate validation cohort of 120 different subjects was used. To predict cytomegalovirus infection status, the study combined high-throughput TCR immunosequencing, statistical association of individual TCRs with disease status, and machine learning. A later analysis re-examined previously published TCR beta repertoires from about 700 donors and added high-resolution HLA genotyping to investigate patterns of TCR occurrence. Rather than using new phenotypic data, the later analysis identified candidate immune exposures from TCR beta sequences and from how often those sequences occurred across donors. To decide whether each TCR beta V gene segment behaved as functional or pseudogenic, an earlier analysis of some 600 of the donors relied on high-throughput TCR beta sequencing. Donor age, sex, ethnicity and CMV serostatus were collected together with the repertoire data. Genome-wide SNP genotypes for about 55% of the roughly 670 donors were used in a later genetic analysis, which treated that subset as a discovery cohort. Every discovery cohort repertoire had been produced on one sequencing platform. Class I and class II HLA loci were covered by the typing at four-digit resolution. Typing coverage differed by locus: A, B, C, DRB1 and DQB1 were typed in about 629-630 donors, DQA1 in about 560, DPA1 in 600 to 610, and DPB1 in roughly 450. Five DR-DQ haplotypes were treated as single units for association and clustering because of strong linkage in the cohort. Among around 400 genotyped donors of the cohort, an average of approximately 240,000 unique TCR beta nucleotide sequences was sequenced per donor, of which roughly 18% were non-productive. Broad study findings and their caveats: The classifier was reported to diagnose cytomegalovirus status with high specificity and sensitivity in both the original cohort and the validation cohort. A later genetic analysis associated a missense DCLRE1C variant with V-gene and J-gene trimming of TCR beta chains, and an independent cohort replicated the association. The study gave a list of 150 to 200 TCR beta chains associated with cytomegalovirus. A group of highly shared sequence variants was considered likely to be a technical artifact of the sequencing pipeline. In vitro tests confirmed that a few of the cytomegalovirus-associated TCR beta chains recognize cytomegalovirus antigens. Sequencing depth was assumed to be roughly uniform across donors in the presence/absence analyses, though that assumption may not hold. Immune exposure information for the cohort was limited to CMV serostatus. According to a later analysis, TCR association rates differed among HLA loci, with DRB1 alleles showing the most associated TCRs and HLA-C alleles showing the fewest. In a later analysis, HLA-associated TCR beta chains were found to be more clonally expanded and to have lower generation probabilities than equally common non-associated chains. Because counts were too low, roughly 17 rarely observed V segments, including chromosome 9 orphons, were left out of the earlier analysis of some 640 of the donors. Assigning TCR associations to individual alleles was difficult when HLA alleles, especially DR and DQ, strongly co-occurred. Most CMV-associated TCR beta chains appeared to be HLA-restricted in a later analysis, and the HLA associations seemed to be driven largely by CMV exposure. Several of the top co-occurrence clusters appeared to be linked to parvovirus B19, influenza, CMV and Epstein-Barr virus, according to a later analysis. Because HLA typing was unavailable for some donors at each locus, only the typed subset was used in association tests. The cohort was sequenced for TCR beta chains only, and without alpha or paired-chain data the features that could be detected were limited. A further reported finding was that TCR beta sequences accurately predicted the HLA-A and HLA-B alleles for most subjects in the first cohort. In an earlier analysis of more than 450 of the donors, most TCR beta V segments were observed in productive rearrangements about 87% or about 30% of the time, broadly matching IMGT annotations. Specific HLA alleles were associated with 15,000 to 20,000 TCR beta sequences at a false discovery rate of 0.05 in a later analysis. Most TCR sequences were seen in very few donors, while some public TCRs were found in many individuals. Linkage disequilibrium might explain the correlated functional status among segregating V segments, but an unknown experimental factor could not be ruled out. According to the authors, the approach could potentially be generalized to other disease states and immunological phenotypes. According to a later genetic analysis, donors in an Asian-associated ancestry cluster had fewer N-insertions in productive TCRs than the roughly 660-donor mean.

The cohort was made up of about 610 healthy bone marrow donors. At the time of sampling, every cohort member was nominally healthy, though immune exposures that went unrecorded were likely present. The donor was CMV seronegative and belonged to the group of 352 seronegative cohort members. A peripheral blood sample was collected from each donor, and TCR beta sequencing was performed on peripheral blood mononuclear cells. Genomic DNA extraction from the blood cell samples was performed with the Qiagen DNeasy Blood Extraction Kit. A word on this clone: Its antigen is not yet known.

The library was prepared using the immunoSEQ multiplex PCR assay. For the multiplex PCR, a mixture combining 60 forward primers for TCR Vbeta segments and 13 reverse primers for TCR Jbeta segments was used. The CDR3 region of rearranged TCR beta genes was amplified from genomic DNA with a multiplex PCR assay. On the Illumina HiSeq System, the amplified TCR beta libraries were sequenced as 87-base-pair reads. The paper's data handling went like this. A later analysis counted about 76 million unique TCR beta chains across the 670 or so repertoires, and some 11 million of these chains were shared by at least two donors. Raw reads were error-corrected and collapsed into unique sequences by a nearest-neighbor algorithm in which closely related sequences were merged to remove PCR and sequencing errors. V, D and J gene segments were assigned by aligning CDR3 sequences to IMGT reference sequences. For a sequence to be retained, at least a six-nucleotide match to both a V gene segment and a J gene segment was required. Rearrangements were called productive when the CDR3 lacked stop codons and stayed in frame with V and J; all others were non-productive. CDR3 was defined by IMGT convention, running from the second conserved V-encoded cysteine to the conserved J-encoded phenylalanine. The earlier analysis of some 600 of the donors excluded sequences that lacked an unambiguous match to a single V gene segment. In an earlier analysis of around 590 of the donors, a V segment was called functional when productive rearrangements were above 56.7%, and segregating when the standard deviation between donors exceeded 5%. A statistical classification framework was built for diagnosing cytomegalovirus status from the catalog of TCR beta chain sequences. In a later analysis, V and J genes were assigned by comparing TCR nucleotide sequences against IMGT/GENE-DB human TR gene sequences. A later analysis assigned CDR3 sequences and most-parsimonious VDJ recombination scenarios with the TCRdist pipeline. In a later analysis, each TCR beta chain was defined by its CDR3 amino acid sequence together with its V-gene family, and reads without a unique V-gene family were excluded. To address suspected cross-contamination and a sequencing artifact, a later analysis removed approximately 600 highly shared, low-generation-probability nucleotide sequences. In a later analysis, a clonal expansion index for each public chain was calculated from normalized within-repertoire ranks of inferred template counts. A later analysis computed generation probabilities with a VDJ recombination model fitted to out-of-frame rearrangements, and checked the results against IGoR. Hypergeometric tests were used in a later analysis to score TCR-TCR, TCR-HLA and TCR-CMV co-occurrence, with a repertoire-size bias correction applied to the TCR pairs. To estimate false discovery rates, a later analysis permuted the HLA or CMV assignments 20 times. In a later analysis, co-occurring TCRs were grouped with DBSCAN, and TCRdist sequence similarity was added when clustering was performed within HLA-allele-positive subsets. For co-occurrence clustering, repertoires with fewer than 30,000 or more than 120,000 public chains were excluded, along with four to six repertoires with anomalous nucleotide sharing. As stored in TCRdb, this immuneACCESS dataset retains in-frame rearrangements with V and J assigned. A fraction of the clones does not appear; measured against another copy, unresolved V genes explain less than half of the discrepancy, and the remainder lacks a known reason. The V and J calls and clone size were taken over from that table, and D and trimming were inferred from the DNA. The table of this sample itemizes about 43,000 clones. The top ten hold more than 1.5% of the sample.

Sequencing input: PBMCs. The receptor was derived from a woman aged 25 to 39 in good health and CMV-seronegative.

This receptor carries the CDR3 CASSYSGRAYEQYF. The DNA sequence is as follows: TGTGCCAGCAGTTACTCGGGCAGGGCCTACGAGCAGTACTTC. The rearranged chain carries TRBV6-5 and TRBJ2-7, and perhaps TRBD1 as D gene, on 5 matching bases. V gives up 0 bases and J gives up 2 bases, and the segment between their germline ends measures 8 bases. Reading the germline V gene gives CDR1 MNHEY and CDR2 SVGAGI. Counted from cysteine to phenylalanine, this CDR3 has 14 amino acids. The retained sequence is limited to the CDR3, 42 bases, with the frame set at the first base.